This is a list of T cell receptor beta chains from one sample in a study of shared T cell receptors in the human thymus. Profiled with immunoSEQ multiplex PCR; TCRdb holds only in-frame clones, not every one. Of just under 550,000 clones in the sample, 75% to 85% were seen once. These records were also assigned to another study, of human thymus T cells.

Sequenced material: thymocytes. The origin of the receptors is a boy less than two years old with a congenital heart defect. The CDR3 runs from the conserved cysteine through the conserved F or W. The D gene is left open where the match is weak. Not all rows give a size; the values are once, few, many and, for expanded clones, a class.

14	-	TRBJ2-7	-	TRBV21-1	TGTGCCAGCAGCAAAGTGCCAATAGACTACGAGCAGTACTTC	CASSKVPIDYEQYF
11	-	TRBJ2-5	-	TRBV20-1	TGCAGTGTGCCGGTGCAAGAGACCCAGTACTTC	CSVPVQETQYF
14	few	TRBJ1-1	-	TRBV7-9	TGTGCCAGCAGTCGTAAGGGGCAGGGCACTGAAGCTTTCTTT	CASSRKGQGTEAFF
16	-	TRBJ2-5	-	TRBV18	TGTGCCAGCTCCCCCAGGGCGGGGCCCCTCCAAGAGACCCAGTACTTC	CASSPRAGPLQETQYF
14	-	TRBJ2-7	TRBD1	TRBV19	TGTGCCAGTAGTACCCGACAGGGGACATACGAGCAGTACTTC	CASSTRQGTYEQYF
14	-	TRBJ2-7	-	TRBV6-5	TGTGCCAGCAGTTCACTACATAGCTCCTACGAGCAGTACTTC	CASSSLHSSYEQYF
17	-	TRBJ2-2	TRBD2	TRBV2	TGTGCCAGCAGTGAAGCCAGCGGGAGTAGTTACACCGGGGAGCTGTTTTTT	CASSEASGSSYTGELFF
15	-	TRBJ2-1	-	TRBV5-6	TGTGCCAGCAGCTTGCACGGGAGCTCCTACAATGAGCAGTTCTTC	CASSLHGSSYNEQFF
14	-	TRBJ2-2	-	TRBV2	TGTGCCAGCAGTGCTGCGCCGAACACCGGGGAGCTGTTTTTT	CASSAAPNTGELFF
17	-	TRBJ2-1	-	TRBV2	TGTGCCAGCAGTGCCCCGGCCCCCCAGCGGAGAGACAATGAGCAGTTCTTC	CASSAPAPQRRDNEQFF
16	-	TRBJ2-2	-	TRBV11-2	TGTGCCAGCAGCCCTGGACGGGAGAACCACACCGGGGAGCTGTTTTTT	CASSPGRENHTGELFF
13	-	TRBJ1-3	-	TRBV28	TGTGCCAGCAGTTCGGGAGATGGAAACACCATATATTTT	CASSSGDGNTIYF
16	once	TRBJ2-7	TRBD2	TRBV27	TGTGCCAGCAGTTTACCGACGCGGACTAGCGTCTACGAGCAGTACTTC	CASSLPTRTSVYEQYF
13	few	TRBJ1-1	-	TRBV28	TGTGCCAGTGAGGGCGGGGCGAACACTGAAGCTTTCTTT	CASEGGANTEAFF
15	few	TRBJ1-3	TRBD1	TRBV5-6	TGTGCCAGCAGCCCCGGGACAGGGGGCGAAAACACCATATATTTT	CASSPGTGGENTIYF
15	-	TRBJ2-7	TRBD2	TRBV7-2	TGTGCCAGCAGCTTATTCAACGGGAGGGGCTACGAGCAGTACTTC	CASSLFNGRGYEQYF
13	-	TRBJ2-3	-	TRBV18	TGTGCCAGCTCACCGGACCCAGGGGATACGCAGTATTTT	CASSPDPGDTQYF
18	-	TRBJ2-2	TRBD2	TRBV30	TGTGCCTGGAGTGTTGAGGTAGCGGGGGGCTCGAACACCGGGGAGCTGTTTTTT	CAWSVEVAGGSNTGELFF
16	-	TRBJ2-1	TRBD1	TRBV18	TGTGCCAGCTCAACGCGGGACAGGATCTGGTACAATGAGCAGTTCTTC	CASSTRDRIWYNEQFF
16	-	TRBJ1-2	-	TRBV5-4	TGTGCCAGCAGCCCAGACGAAATGCCGGGAGGTTGGGGCTACACCTTC	CASSPDEMPGGWGYTF
14	-	TRBJ2-7	TRBD1	TRBV18	TGTGCCAGCTCACCGACAGGGAGCTCCTACGAGCAGTACTTC	CASSPTGSSYEQYF
15	-	TRBJ1-5	TRBD1	TRBV5-1	TGCGCCAGCAGCCCGGGACAGGGTGTCAATCAGCCCCAGCATTTT	CASSPGQGVNQPQHF
17	-	TRBJ1-5	TRBD1	TRBV27	TGTGCCAGCTCCCCGAAGCCTGGACAGGGAAGCAATCAGCCCCAGCATTTT	CASSPKPGQGSNQPQHF
15	-	TRBJ2-7	TRBD1	TRBV10-3	TGTGCCATCAGGGAGGAAGGGACAGACATCTACGAGCAGTACTTC	CAIREEGTDIYEQYF
11	-	TRBJ2-3	-	TRBV29-1	TGCAGCGTTGAAGGCAGGGCCTCGCAGTATTTT	CSVEGRASQYF
14	-	TRBJ2-1	-	TRBV4-3	TGCGCCAGCAGCCAAGAAACTAAAGGCCGAAAGCAGTTCTTC	CASSQETKGRKQFF
17	-	TRBJ2-3	TRBD2	TRBV18	TGTGCCAGCTCACCACTTTACTCTAGCGGAGCCACAGATACGCAGTATTTT	CASSPLYSSGATDTQYF
14	few	TRBJ1-2	TRBD1	TRBV28	TGTGCCAGCAGTTTTGGCAGGGGGGTTAGGGGCTACACCTTC	CASSFGRGVRGYTF
13	once	TRBJ1-5	-	TRBV6-5	TGTGCCAGCAGTTACAGAGGAGGTCAGCCCCAGCATTTT	CASSYRGGQPQHF
14	-	TRBJ1-1	-	TRBV27	TGTGCCAGCAGGGGAGACGCAATGAACACTGAAGCTTTCTTT	CASRGDAMNTEAFF
17	once	TRBJ2-7	-	TRBV29-1	TGCAGCGTTGAATCCTCGGGGGTATCGACTAGTTCCTACGAGCAGTACTTC	CSVESSGVSTSSYEQYF
11	-	TRBJ2-1	-	TRBV7-6	TGTGCCAGCAGCTTAAACAGCCGTAAGTTCTTC	CASSLNSRKFF
12	-	TRBJ1-4	-	TRBV7-9	TGTGCCAGCAGCCCCGGGTGGGAAAAACTGTTTTTT	CASSPGWEKLFF
15	-	TRBJ1-1	TRBD1	TRBV5-1	TGCGCCAGCAGTTTTACAGGGGTATCGAACACTGAAGCTTTCTTT	CASSFTGVSNTEAFF
16	-	TRBJ2-1	TRBD2	TRBV7-2	TGTGCCAGCAGCTCTCTAGCGGGAGCTCCCTACAATGAGCAGTTCTTC	CASSSLAGAPYNEQFF
13	-	TRBJ2-3	-	TRBV12-5	TGTGCTAGTGGTTTGGTCCGGACAGATACGCAGTATTTT	CASGLVRTDTQYF
12	-	TRBJ2-5	-	TRBV6-5	TGTGCCAGCAGTATGGGCCAGGGTACCCAGTACTTC	CASSMGQGTQYF
16	-	TRBJ2-4	TRBD1	TRBV19	TGTGCCAGTAGTCCCGCGGACAGGGTAGCCAAAAACATTCAGTACTTC	CASSPADRVAKNIQYF
16	-	TRBJ2-6	-	TRBV19	TGTGCCAGTAGTATGAACAGGGTCAATGGGGCCAACGTCCTGACTTTC	CASSMNRVNGANVLTF
10	-	TRBJ1-2	-	TRBV20-1	TGCAGTGCTAGTAATAGCGGCTACACCTTC	CSASNSGYTF
17	few	TRBJ2-3	-	TRBV5-1	TGCGCCAGCAGCTTTATGGACAATAGGGGTCCCACAGATACGCAGTATTTT	CASSFMDNRGPTDTQYF
16	-	TRBJ2-2	TRBD1	TRBV28	TGTGCCAGCAGTTCCTGGGACAGGGTGAACACCGGGGAGCTGTTTTTT	CASSSWDRVNTGELFF
17	-	TRBJ1-1	-	TRBV1	TGCACCAGCAGCCACAGACAGGGTAGGTGTGGACGCACTGAAGCTTTCTTT	CTSSHRQGRCGRTEAFF
12	-	TRBJ1-1	-	TRBV29-1	TGCAGCGTTGTGGAGGGGAACACTGAAGCTTTCTTT	CSVVEGNTEAFF
14	-	TRBJ2-7	TRBD1	TRBV27	TGTGCCAGCAAAGGGGGCGCCGGAAACTACGAGCAGTACTTC	CASKGGAGNYEQYF
15	once	TRBJ1-5	-	TRBV4-1	TGCGCCAGCAGCCAAGTAGGGGTGGGGAATCAGCCCCAGCATTTT	CASSQVGVGNQPQHF